These T cell receptor beta chains were read from a single sample in a study of cytomegalovirus exposure and HLA in healthy donors. Sequencing used immunoSEQ multiplex PCR; TCRdb keeps in-frame clones, though not all of them. The table includes roughly 190,000 clones, around 90% detected once. Sequenced material: PBMCs. These receptors were taken from a boy between 2 and 15 years old in good health and CMV-seronegative. Both conserved end residues are part of each CDR3. A D gene is named only where the DNA matches it firmly. Size tells how often a clone was seen (once, few, many) or the class of an expanded clone, and some rows leave it out.

clone size	V gene	D gene	CDR3 length	J gene	CDR3 DNA	CDR3 protein
-	TRBV30	TRBD2	15	TRBJ2-1	TGTGCCTGGATTCCCTCGCTAGCGGGAGTACATGAGCAGTTCTTC	CAWIPSLAGVHEQFF
-	TRBV2	-	12	TRBJ1-1	TGTGCCAGCCTCGGACGGCGCGAGCGGGCTTTCTTT	CASLGRRERAFF
once	TRBV28	-	12	TRBJ2-5	TGTGCCAGCAGCTCGAGGGAGGAGACCCAGTACTTC	CASSSREETQYF
-	TRBV10-1	TRBD1	14	TRBJ2-2	TGCGCCAGCAGCCCGGGACAGACAAATAGGGAGCTGTTTTTT	CASSPGQTNRELFF
-	TRBV30	-	11	TRBJ2-1	TGTGCCCGACAATACCTGGATGAGCAGTTCTTC	CARQYLDEQFF
-	TRBV25-1	TRBD2	14	TRBJ2-7	TGTGCCAGCAGTCAAACTAGCGGGTTCTACGAGCAGTACTTC	CASSQTSGFYEQYF
-	TRBV19	TRBD1	15	TRBJ1-1	TGTGCCAGTAGTAGCGGGACAGACGTCCTCCATGAGGCTTTCTTT	CASSSGTDVLHEAFF
few	TRBV2	-	15	TRBJ1-1	TGTGCCAGTGGGGGGGGCGGGAAGGGGAACACTGAAGCTTTCTTT	CASGGGGKGNTEAFF
-	TRBV10-3	-	15	TRBJ2-2	TGTGCCATCAGTGATACAGGGACGAAGACCGGGGAGCTGTTTTTT	CAISDTGTKTGELFF
-	TRBV30	-	11	TRBJ2-7	TGTGCCTGGATATCTAGGCACGAGCAGTACTTC	CAWISRHEQYF
-	TRBV19	-	12	TRBJ2-3	TGTGCCAGTAGTATCGGGACAGATACGCAGTATTTT	CASSIGTDTQYF
-	TRBV6-1	-	14	TRBJ2-4	TGTGCCAGCAGTGAATCGCGGATCAAAAACATTCAGTACTTC	CASSESRIKNIQYF
once	TRBV2	-	15	TRBJ1-1	TGTGCCAGCAGTGATTTGGGGGCGCAGAACACTGAAGCTTTCTTT	CASSDLGAQNTEAFF
-	TRBV29-1	TRBD2	19	TRBJ2-5	TGCAGCGTTGAAAACCCGAACGCGGGGGGGACACTTCTTCGAGAGACCCAGTACTTC	CSVENPNAGGTLLRETQYF
-	TRBV18	-	14	TRBJ1-3	TGTGCCAGCTCACCGGCCGGGAGAGGAAACACCATATATTTT	CASSPAGRGNTIYF
-	TRBV27	-	14	TRBJ2-2	TGTGCCAGCGCCAGGGGGGTTGGCACCGGGGAGCTGTTTTTT	CASARGVGTGELFF
-	TRBV5-1	-	13	TRBJ2-7	TGCGCCAGCAGGGCGGTTAGCTCCTACGAGCAGTACTTC	CASRAVSSYEQYF
-	TRBV15	-	14	TRBJ1-2	TGTGCCACCAGCAGAGCAGGGGTCGAGGGAGGCTACACCTTC	CATSRAGVEGGYTF
-	TRBV15	TRBD2	18	TRBJ2-1	TGTGCCACCAGCAGAGTAGGGAGAGCGGGAGTGGTTTACAATGAGCAGTTCTTC	CATSRVGRAGVVYNEQFF
-	TRBV7-6	TRBD2	16	TRBJ2-5	TGTGCCAGCAGCTTATTGTCCGGGACTAGAGGGGAGACCCAGTACTTC	CASSLLSGTRGETQYF
-	TRBV7-9	-	16	TRBJ2-1	TGTGCCAGCAGCTTTTGGGGAGTGGCGACCAACAATGAGCAGTTCTTC	CASSFWGVATNNEQFF